The text below deals with one T cell receptor (beta chain). The antigen remains undetermined. The PCR was carried out with 60 Vbeta primers and 13 Jbeta primers. Methods used by the authors: Unique TCR beta chains numbered around 75 million in a later analysis, with around 10 million shared. Repertoires were generated with immunoSEQ multiplex PCR, while TCRdb's copy carries only in-frame clones and drops some. V and J calls and clone size are those listed in that table; D and trimming were worked out from the DNA. The sample holds 99,000 or so clones; approximately 80% are singletons and the top ten take 16%. This entry is derived from a study of cytomegalovirus exposure and HLA in healthy donors. V shed 1 base, J shed 7 bases, and the junction held 7 bases outside the gene matches. The CDR3 has 16 amino acids. From germline, CDR1 is MGHRA and CDR2 YSYEKL. Broader study findings: It is likely that the observed cluster of highly shared sequence variants was a sequencing artifact. The authors reported that TCR beta sequences could predict HLA-A and HLA-B alleles. These predictions were accurate for most subjects in the first cohort.

The V gene is TRBV4-1, the J gene TRBJ2-1; 10 bases agree with TRBD1. The TCR was taken from a man in his 60s in good health and CMV-seropositive. Sequenced material: PBMCs. The CDR3 region has the DNA TGCGCCAGCAGCCAAGGCCGGGACAGGGGACTTAATGAGCAGTTCTTC. Translation gives CASSQGRDRGLNEQFF.